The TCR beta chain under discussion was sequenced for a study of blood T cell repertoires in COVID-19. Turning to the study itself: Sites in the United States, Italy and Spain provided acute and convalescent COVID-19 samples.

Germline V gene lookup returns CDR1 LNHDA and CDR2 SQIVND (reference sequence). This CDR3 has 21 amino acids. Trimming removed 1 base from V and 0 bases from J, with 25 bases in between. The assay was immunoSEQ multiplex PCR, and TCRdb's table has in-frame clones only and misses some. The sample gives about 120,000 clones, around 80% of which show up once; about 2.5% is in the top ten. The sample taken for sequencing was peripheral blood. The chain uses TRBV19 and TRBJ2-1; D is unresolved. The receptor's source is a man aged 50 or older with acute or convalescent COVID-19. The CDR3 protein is CASSIVLAVQRGYSSYNEQFF. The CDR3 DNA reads TGTGCCAGTAGTATAGTTTTGGCGGTTCAACGTGGGTATAGCTCCTACAATGAGCAGTTCTTC.